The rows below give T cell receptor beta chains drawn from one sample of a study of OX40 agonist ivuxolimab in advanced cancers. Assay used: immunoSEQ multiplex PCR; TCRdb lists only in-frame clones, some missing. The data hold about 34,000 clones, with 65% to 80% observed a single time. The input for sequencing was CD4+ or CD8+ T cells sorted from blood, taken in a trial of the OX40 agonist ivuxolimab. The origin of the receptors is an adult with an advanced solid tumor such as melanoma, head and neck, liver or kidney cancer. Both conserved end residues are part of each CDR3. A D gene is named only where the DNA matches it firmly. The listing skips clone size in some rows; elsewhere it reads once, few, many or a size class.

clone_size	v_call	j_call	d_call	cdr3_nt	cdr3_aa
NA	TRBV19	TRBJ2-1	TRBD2	TGTGCCAGTAGTATAGGAAGCGGGGGCCGCCTAAGGGGTGAGCAGTTCTTC	CASSIGSGGRLRGEQFF
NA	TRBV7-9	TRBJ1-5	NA	TGTGCCAGCAGCTCGACAGTCAGCAATCAGCCCCAGCATTTT	CASSSTVSNQPQHF
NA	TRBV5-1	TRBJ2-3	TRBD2	TGCGCCAGCAGCAGGGGGACTAGCGGGGGCCCTACTCTCACAGATACGCAGTATTTT	CASSRGTSGGPTLTDTQYF
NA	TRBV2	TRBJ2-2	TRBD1	TGTGCCAGCAGTGACGACAGGGGGCTTGGGGGCGGGGAGCTGTTTTTT	CASSDDRGLGGGELFF
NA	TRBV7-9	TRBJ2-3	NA	TGTGCCAGCAGCCCGCGCGCTAGCGGCACAGATACGCAGTATTTT	CASSPRASGTDTQYF
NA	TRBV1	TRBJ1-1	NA	TGCACCAGCAGCCCCCTCTGGCAGCTCCAACCCAACACTGAAGCTTTCTTT	CTSSPLWQLQPNTEAFF
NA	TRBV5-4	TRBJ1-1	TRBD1	TGTGCCAGCAGCCAAGCCCGGACAGGGGGTACTGAAGCTTTCTTT	CASSQARTGGTEAFF
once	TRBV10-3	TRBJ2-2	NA	TGTGCCATCTTATGGGAGAACACCGGGGAGCTGTTTTTT	CAILWENTGELFF
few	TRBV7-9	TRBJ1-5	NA	TGTGCCAGCAGCTTCAGTTATAGCAATCAGCCCCAGCATTTT	CASSFSYSNQPQHF
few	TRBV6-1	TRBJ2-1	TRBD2	TGTGCCAGCAGAGAAGGGACTAGCGGATTCTACAATGAGCAGTTCTTC	CASREGTSGFYNEQFF
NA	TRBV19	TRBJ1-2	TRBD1	TGTGCCAGTAGTATGACCGACAGGGCAGGCTATGGCTACACCTTC	CASSMTDRAGYGYTF
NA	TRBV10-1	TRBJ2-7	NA	TGCGCCAGCAGTGATCGGGGGACAGTTCTCGGCGACGAGCAGTACTTC	CASSDRGTVLGDEQYF
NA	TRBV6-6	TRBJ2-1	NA	TGTGCCAGCCGGGGGAGTAATGCGTACAATGAGCAGTTCTTC	CASRGSNAYNEQFF
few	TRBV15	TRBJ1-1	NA	TGTGCCACCGAGGGGGTCGGCGCTGAAGCTTTCTTT	CATEGVGAEAFF
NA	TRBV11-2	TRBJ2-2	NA	TGTGCCAGCAGCTTAGAACGGGGGATTTACCAGGGGCCCGGGGAGCTGTTTTTT	CASSLERGIYQGPGELFF
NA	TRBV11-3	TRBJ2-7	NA	TGTGCCAGCAGCTTAGTAGGAGGGGTCGGCGAGCAGTACTTC	CASSLVGGVGEQYF
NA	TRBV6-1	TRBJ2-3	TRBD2	TGTGCCAGCAGTGAGGGACTAGCGGGCACAGATACGCAGTATTTT	CASSEGLAGTDTQYF
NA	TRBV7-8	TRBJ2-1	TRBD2	TGTGCCAGCAGCTTAGCGTTCACTAGCGGGAGCTCGAAGCAGTTCTTC	CASSLAFTSGSSKQFF
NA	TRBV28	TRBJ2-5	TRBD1	TGTGCCAGCTCCCTACTCTGGAACAGGGGACAACGTCACCAAGAGACCCAGTACTTC	CASSLLWNRGQRHQETQYF
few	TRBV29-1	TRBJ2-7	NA	TGCAGCGTTGAATCCAGGGACTACGAGCAGTACTTC	CSVESRDYEQYF
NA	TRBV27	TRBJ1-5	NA	TGTGCCAGCAGTTTATGGGCAAATCAGCCCCAGCATTTT	CASSLWANQPQHF
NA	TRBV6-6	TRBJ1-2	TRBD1	TGTGCCAGCAGTTACGACAGGGGAGAGTCTGGCTACACCTTC	CASSYDRGESGYTF
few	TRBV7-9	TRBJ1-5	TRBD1	TGTGCCATCGACACAGGGGCTAGCAATCAGCCCCAGCATTTT	CAIDTGASNQPQHF
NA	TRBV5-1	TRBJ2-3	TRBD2	TGCGCCAGCAGCCTTAGCGGGGATACAGATACGCAGTATTTT	CASSLSGDTDTQYF
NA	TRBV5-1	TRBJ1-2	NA	TGCGCCAGCAGCTTTCAGGGCGATAATGGCTACACCTTC	CASSFQGDNGYTF
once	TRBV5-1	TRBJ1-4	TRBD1	TGCGCCAGCAGCTTGAGGGGACAGCTTAATGAAAAACTGTTTTTT	CASSLRGQLNEKLFF
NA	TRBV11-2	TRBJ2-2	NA	TGTGCCAGCAGCTTTACCGGGGAGCTGTTTTTT	CASSFTGELFF
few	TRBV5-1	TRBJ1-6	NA	TGCGCCAGCACGGCCCAGTCAAATTCACCCCTCCACTTT	CASTAQSNSPLHF
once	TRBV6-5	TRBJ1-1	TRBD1	TGTGCCAGCAGTCAAACGCAGGGGGCGCGAACTGAAGCTTTCTTT	CASSQTQGARTEAFF
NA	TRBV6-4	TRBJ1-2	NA	TGTGCCAGCAGTGAATGGAGATACGGTGGCTACACCTTC	CASSEWRYGGYTF
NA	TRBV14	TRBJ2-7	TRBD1	TGTGCCAGCAGCCCTGGACAGGGAGTACCCTACGAGCAGTACTTC	CASSPGQGVPYEQYF